The 27 T cell receptor beta chains listed next were all sequenced from one sample in a study of blood T cell dynamics during melanoma immunotherapy. Time point described: pre-treatment baseline. The data were produced by immunoSEQ multiplex PCR, yet TCRdb's version contains in-frame clones alone and is incomplete. This table holds about 7,200 clones, about 80% found once. The sequences come from blood, collected from a patient treated with checkpoint blockade. Receptor source: a human donor with melanoma.

This chain uses TRBV11-3 with TRBJ2-5; D is ambiguous. The end of the DNA aligns better with TRBJ2-7, so the J call may be wrong. Germline V gene data show CDR1 as SGHNT and CDR2 as YENEEA. The CDR3 is 13 amino acids. The CDR3 spells CASSLGEFYEQYF. Written as DNA, the CDR3 is TGTGCCAGCAGCTTAGGAGAGTTCTACGAGCAGTACTTC.

This rearrangement joins TRBV28 to TRBJ2-5; 11 bases are a match to TRBD2. TRBJ2-7 matches the DNA end more closely, so the J call is doubtful. The CDR3 has 15 amino acids. Germline values: CDR1 MDHEN, CDR2 SYDVKM. The CDR3 DNA reads TGTGCCAGCAGTCCAACGACTAGCGGGACGTACGAGCAGTACTTC. It encodes CASSPTTSGTYEQYF.

DNA of the CDR3: TGTGCCAGCAGCTTCCCCGGACAGGGCCGATATGGCTACACCTTC. Protein: CASSFPGQGRYGYTF. The V gene is TRBV7-2, the J gene TRBJ1-2; TRBD1 matches at 8 bases. The V and J ends lost 3 bases and 5 bases, in that order; junction bases with no gene match: 8. Germline V gene sequence: CDR1 SGHTA, CDR2 FQGNSA. This CDR3 is built from 15 residues.

This clone was counted a few times. The chain employs TRBV5-6 and TRBJ2-7, with D perhaps matching TRBD1 or TRBD2 (5 bases each). CDR1 is SGHDT, CDR2 YYEEEE, per germline. With 3 bases removed from V and 5 bases from J, the gap between germline ends came to 6 bases. This CDR3 comprises 11 residues. The CDR3 loop is CASSWGHEQYF. The CDR3 nucleotides are TGTGCCAGCAGCTGGGGACACGAGCAGTACTTC.

The chain links TRBV28 to TRBJ2-5; D uncertain. The J call may be wrong; the DNA end is better matched by TRBJ2-7. The CDR3 covers 12 residues. The germline gives CDR1 MDHEN, CDR2 SYDVKM. CDR3 protein: CASSPQPYEQYF. The DNA of the CDR3 is TGTGCCAGCAGTCCCCAACCTTACGAGCAGTACTTC.

The rearrangement links TRBV4-3 to TRBJ1-6; D is ambiguous. V shed 0 bases and J shed 9 bases, with 15 bases lying between them. Germline assignment: CDR1 LGHNA and CDR2 YSLEER. The CDR3 totals 16 residues. CDR3 residues: CASSQDRADPASPLHF. The CDR3 coding sequence is TGCGCCAGCAGCCAAGATAGGGCAGACCCCGCTTCACCCCTCCACTTT.

This clone was picked up one time. This chain connects TRBV28 to TRBJ1-2; D is undetermined. The CDR3 contains 13 residues. From germline, CDR1 is MDHEN and CDR2 SYDVKM. Trimming took 3 bases from V and 9 from J, leaving 14 bases between them. The CDR3 DNA is TGTGCCAGCAGTTTTGCACCTCTCGTCAGCTACACCTTC. Translation: CASSFAPLVSYTF.

This clone was seen once. The chain couples TRBV28 to TRBJ1-4, with TRBD1 matching over 7 bases. J gave up 7 bases and V 4 bases, and 6 bases lay outside the gene matches. This CDR3 contains 14 residues. CDR1 and CDR2 (germline): MDHEN, SYDVKM. CDR3 residues: CASSSRGGGEKLFF. CDR3 coding DNA: TGTGCCAGCAGTTCCCGAGGGGGCGGTGAAAAACTGTTTTTT. Full variable domain (remainder filled in from reference TRBV28 and TRBJ1-4): DVKVTQSSRYLVKRTGEKVFLECVQDMDHENMFWYRQDPGLGLRLIYFSYDVKMKEKGDIPEGYSVSREKKERFSLILESASTNQTSMYLCASSSRGGGEKLFFGSGTQLSVL.

The CDR3 is CASSLVGWTTEAFF. CDR3 DNA: TGTGCCAGCAGCTTAGTCGGATGGACCACTGAAGCTTTCTTT. The chain carries TRBV7-2 and TRBJ1-1, with D unclear. The V and J ends lost 1 base and 4 bases respectively, with 10 bases between them. CDR1 and CDR2 from the germline V gene are SGHTA and FQGNSA. The CDR3 contains 14 residues.

The V gene is TRBV5-1, the J gene TRBJ1-3; no definite D call. CDR3 length: 14 residues. Trimming stripped 4 bases from V and 1 base from J, with 9 bases between. Germline V gives CDR1 SGHRS, CDR2 YFSETQ. Here the CDR3 DNA reads TGCGCCAGCAGCCGGACCGAATCTGGAAACACCATATATTTT. As protein: CASSRTESGNTIYF. The variable domain in full, with the rest retrieved from reference TRBV5-1 and TRBJ1-3, is KAGVTQTPRYLIKTRGQQVTLSCSPISGHRSVSWYQQTPGQGLQFLFEYFSETQRNKGNFPGRFSGRQFSNSRSEMNVSTLELGDSALYLCASSRTESGNTIYFGEGSWLTVV.

V gene TRBV4-2 combines with J gene TRBJ2-7, with 10 bases fitting TRBD1. CDR3 size: 15 residues. V dropped 3 bases and J dropped 3; count of bases not matched to a gene: 5. Germline CDR1 and CDR2: LGHNA and YNFKEQ. The CDR3 region is CASSQGGQGLYEQYF. The CDR3 bases are TGTGCCAGCAGCCAGGGGGGACAGGGGCTCTACGAGCAGTACTTC.

This chain links TRBV11-2 with TRBJ2-7, with D possibly being TRBD2 (6 bases). Germline V lookup: CDR1 SGHAT, CDR2 FQNNGV. The CDR3 totals 19 residues. V was trimmed by 0 bases and J by 1 base, leaving 22 bases between them. The DNA for the CDR3 is TGTGCCAGCAGCTTAGAGGGGGTGGGGCGGGATGATCCTTCCTACGAGCAGTACTTC. Translation: CASSLEGVGRDDPSYEQYF.

The rearrangement uses TRBV29-1 and TRBJ2-7; 8 nucleotides match TRBD2. The CDR3 spans 14 residues. The V and J ends lost 1 base and 5 bases, in that order; junction bases with no gene match: 7. From germline, CDR1 is SQVTM and CDR2 ANQGSEA. The CDR3 DNA sequence: TGCAGCGTTGAAGGACCGAGCGGGAGCGACGAGCAGTACTTC. This gives the protein CSVEGPSGSDEQYF.

V and J are TRBV7-9 and TRBJ1-6; maybe TRBD1 (5 bases). V was cut by 4 bases and J by 9 bases, with 13 bases left in between. The CDR3 extends over 14 amino acids. Germline assignment: CDR1 SEHNR and CDR2 FQNEAQ (reference sequence). The CDR3 bases are TGTGCCAGCAGCTGGGCGGGGGATGGTTCACCCCTCCACTTT. Translation: CASSWAGDGSPLHF.

The V call is TRBV30, the J call TRBJ1-2; D might be TRBD1 (5 bases). This CDR3 has 11 amino acids. The germline V gene has CDR1 GTSNPN and CDR2 SVGIG (reference sequence). The ends were cut back, 6 bases at V and 8 bases at J, with 13 bases in the middle. DNA of the CDR3: TGTGCCTGCGTATGGGGCAGAGGCTACACCTTC. Its translation: CACVWGRGYTF.

This sequence joins TRBV6-6 and TRBJ2-7; 7 bases agree with TRBD1. Germline V gene data show CDR1 as MNHNY and CDR2 as SVGAGI (reference sequence). With 5 bases clipped from V and 1 base from J, the junction kept 5 bases outside the gene matches. The CDR3 is 14 residues long. Here the CDR3 DNA reads TGTGCCAGCAGTAACAGGGGAAGGTCCTACGAGCAGTACTTC. The encoded protein is CASSNRGRSYEQYF.

This chain uses TRBV7-8 with TRBJ2-2, with D perhaps matching TRBD1 (5 bases). The V gene lost 3 bases and the J gene lost 0 bases, with 14 bases spanning the gap. The CDR3 sequence is 17 residues long. CDR1 and CDR2 (germline): SGHVS, FQNEAQ. In DNA form, the CDR3 reads TGTGCCAGCAGCTTGCGTTGGGCAGGGTCGAACACCGGGGAGCTGTTTTTT. Translating gives CASSLRWAGSNTGELFF.

The J gene is TRBJ1-2, the V gene TRBV30, with D maybe TRBD1 (5 bases). From germline, CDR1 is GTSNPN and CDR2 SVGIG (reference sequence). The CDR3 has 14 residues. V lost 0 bases, J lost 0 bases, and 8 bases lay in between. The CDR3 reads CAWSVTGTNYGYTF. In nucleotides, the CDR3 is TGTGCCTGGAGTGTCACAGGTACTAACTATGGCTACACCTTC.

V and J are TRBV30 and TRBJ2-5; 8 positions agree with TRBD1. The DNA matches TRBJ2-7 better at its end, which makes the J call doubtful. Looked up from germline, CDR1 is GTSNPN and CDR2 is SVGIG (reference sequence). The CDR3 totals 13 residues. CDR3 sequence: CAGDRGRVHEQYF. CDR3 DNA: TGTGCCGGCGACAGGGGCCGGGTCCACGAGCAGTACTTC.

This chain connects TRBV28 to TRBJ1-1; tentative D call: TRBD1 (5 bases). V was trimmed by 11 bases and J by 3 bases, leaving 7 bases between them. The CDR3 runs 10 residues. The germline gives CDR1 MDHEN, CDR2 SYDVKM. The CDR3 region has the DNA TGTGCCTCCAGGGACACTGAAGCTTTCTTT. It encodes CASRDTEAFF.

This chain joins TRBV9 and TRBJ1-5; D may be TRBD1 (6 bases). This CDR3 is built from 16 residues. V gave up 3 bases and J gave up 0 bases, with 13 bases separating them. Germline V gene data show CDR1 as SGDLS and CDR2 as YYNGEE. CDR3 sequence (DNA): TGTGCCAGCAGCGAGGGGGGACCCTATAGCAATCAGCCCCAGCATTTT. Protein product: CASSEGGPYSNQPQHF. The whole variable domain, remainder taken from reference TRBV9 and TRBJ1-5, is DSGVTQTPKHLITATGQRVTLRCSPRSGDLSVYWYQQSLDQGLQFLIQYYNGEERAKGNILERFSAQQFPDLHSELNLSSLELGDSALYFCASSEGGPYSNQPQHFGDGTRLSIL.

V usage is TRBV2 and J usage is TRBJ1-4; 8 bases fit TRBD1. The CDR3 length is 15 residues. CDR1 is SNHLY and CDR2 is FYNNEI in the germline V gene. V shed 6 bases and J 3 bases; nucleotides not matched to a gene: 6. The CDR3 bases are TGTGCCAGCAGGGACAGGGCTAACTCTAATGAAAAACTGTTTTTT. It translates to CASRDRANSNEKLFF.

The chain employs TRBV27 and TRBJ1-1, with 8 bases identical to TRBD1. With V trimmed by 6 bases and J by 1 base, 7 bases remained unmatched. CDR1 and CDR2 (germline): MNHEY, SMNVEV (reference sequence). CDR3 length: 15 residues. The CDR3 loop reads CASSQFGQGNTEAFF. For the CDR3, the DNA is TGTGCCAGCAGCCAATTCGGACAGGGGAACACTGAAGCTTTCTTT.

The chain couples TRBV7-3 to TRBJ1-2, with D possibly matching TRBD1 (5 bases). Germline loops: CDR1 SGHTA, CDR2 FQGTGA. V was trimmed by 5 bases and J by 4 bases, leaving 11 bases between them. This CDR3 spans 13 amino acids. CDR3 DNA sequence: TGTGCCAGCAGCCCGGGGGGGACCTATGGCTACACCTTC. Translation gives CASSPGGTYGYTF. The full variable domain, with the rest looked up from reference TRBV7-3 and TRBJ1-2, is GAGVSQTPSNKVTEKGKYVELRCDPISGHTALYWYRQSLGQGPEFLIYFQGTGAADDSGLPNDRFFAVRPEGSVSTLKIQRTERGDSAVYLCASSPGGTYGYTFGSGTRLTVV.

CDR3 coding DNA: TGTGCCAGCAGCTTTAACTATGGCTACACCTTC. This sequence encodes CASSFNYGYTF. The chain is built from TRBV13 and TRBJ1-2; D uncertain. CDR1 PRHDT and CDR2 FYEKMQ come from the germline V gene (reference sequence). The CDR3 spans 11 residues. V shed 3 bases and J shed 1 base, with 0 bases lying between them.

This chain uses TRBV9 with TRBJ1-3; D possibly corresponds to TRBD1 (6 bases). V lost 4 bases and J 4 bases, leaving 18 bases between the germline ends. This CDR3 spans 16 amino acids. CDR1 is SGDLS and CDR2 is YYNGEE in the germline V gene. Written as DNA, the CDR3 is TGTGCCAGCAGCAAAACTTGGTCGGGGGCCGGAAACACCATATATTTT. It encodes CASSKTWSGAGNTIYF.

The chain links TRBV19 to TRBJ2-5; 9 bases are a match to TRBD1. The end of the DNA is better explained by TRBJ2-7, so the J call may be wrong. CDR1 is LNHDA and CDR2 is SQIVND in the germline V gene (reference sequence). CDR3 length: 15 residues. CDR3 in amino acids: CASSRGQGFSYEQYF. Written as DNA, the CDR3 is TGTGCCAGTAGCCGAGGACAGGGGTTTAGCTACGAGCAGTACTTC.